This TCR beta chain was sequenced for a study of breast tumors, draining lymph nodes, adjacent tissues. TCRdb used MiXCR to reprocess the multiplex PCR reads, holding one entry per CDR3 protein. The sample has 70,000 or so distinct CDR3 sequences; roughly 40% are singletons. This CDR3 contains 17 residues. Germline V CDR1 and CDR2: SGDLS, YYNGEE. This clonotype has at least ten counts. Its specificity is unknown. Just one base apart from a much larger clone, this may be a read error. The study's findings and limits: Compared with basal-like, luminal-like tumors shared significantly more repertoire with nontumor tissue. Tumors had less TCR diversity than lymph nodes, more than nontumor tissue. That most tumor T cells come from lymph nodes remained unproven.

The receptor comes from a female donor with breast cancer. Some clones in this sample may be carry-over from other donors' samples. The material sequenced was breast tumor tissue. This chain joins TRBV9 and TRBJ2-5; 8 bases are shared with TRBD1. CDR3 sequence reads: CASSVDGGGRGQATQYF. In DNA form, the CDR3 reads TGTGCCAGCAGCGTAGATGGTGGTGGCAGGGGGCAAGCGACCCAGTACTTC.